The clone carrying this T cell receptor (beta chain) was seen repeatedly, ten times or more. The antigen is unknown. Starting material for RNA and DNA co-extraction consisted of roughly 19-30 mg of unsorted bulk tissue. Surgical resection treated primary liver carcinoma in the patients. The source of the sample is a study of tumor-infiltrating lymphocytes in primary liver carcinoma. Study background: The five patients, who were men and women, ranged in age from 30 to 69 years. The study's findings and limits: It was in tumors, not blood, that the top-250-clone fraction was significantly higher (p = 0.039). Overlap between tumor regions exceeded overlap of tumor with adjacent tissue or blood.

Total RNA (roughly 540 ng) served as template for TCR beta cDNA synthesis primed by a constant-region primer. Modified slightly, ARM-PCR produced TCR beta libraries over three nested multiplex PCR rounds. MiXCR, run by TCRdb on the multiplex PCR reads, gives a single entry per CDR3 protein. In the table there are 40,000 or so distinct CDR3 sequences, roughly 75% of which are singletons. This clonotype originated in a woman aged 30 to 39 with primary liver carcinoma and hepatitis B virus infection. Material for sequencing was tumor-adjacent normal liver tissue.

The CDR3 nucleotides are TGTGCCAGCAGTTACAGGGACAGAATAAAAGAGACCCAGTACTTC. Residues: CASSYRDRIKETQYF. This chain uses TRBV7-9 with TRBJ2-5; 7 bases align to TRBD1. Trimming at V came to 6 bases and at J to 3 bases, leaving 10 bases not matched to a gene. This CDR3 has 15 amino acids. The V gene's germline CDR1 is SEHNR and CDR2 FQNEAQ (reference sequence).